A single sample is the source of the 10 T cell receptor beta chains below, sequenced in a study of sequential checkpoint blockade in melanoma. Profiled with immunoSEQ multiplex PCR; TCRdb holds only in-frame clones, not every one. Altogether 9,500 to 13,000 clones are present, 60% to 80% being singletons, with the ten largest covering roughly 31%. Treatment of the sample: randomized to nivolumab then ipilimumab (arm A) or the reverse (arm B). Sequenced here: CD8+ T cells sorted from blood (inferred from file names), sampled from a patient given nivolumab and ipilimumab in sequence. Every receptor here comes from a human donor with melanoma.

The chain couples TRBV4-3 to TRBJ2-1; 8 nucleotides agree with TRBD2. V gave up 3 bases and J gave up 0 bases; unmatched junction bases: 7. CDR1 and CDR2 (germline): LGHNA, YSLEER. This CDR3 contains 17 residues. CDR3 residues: CASSQETSGRSYNEQFF. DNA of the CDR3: TGCGCCAGCAGCCAGGAAACTAGCGGACGCTCCTACAATGAGCAGTTCTTC.

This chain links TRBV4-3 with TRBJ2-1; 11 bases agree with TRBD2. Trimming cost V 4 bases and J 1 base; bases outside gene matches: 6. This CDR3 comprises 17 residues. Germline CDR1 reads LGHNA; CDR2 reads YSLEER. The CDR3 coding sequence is TGCGCCAGCAGCCGACCTTCTAGCGGGGGGTCCTACAATGAGCAGTTCTTC. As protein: CASSRPSSGGSYNEQFF.

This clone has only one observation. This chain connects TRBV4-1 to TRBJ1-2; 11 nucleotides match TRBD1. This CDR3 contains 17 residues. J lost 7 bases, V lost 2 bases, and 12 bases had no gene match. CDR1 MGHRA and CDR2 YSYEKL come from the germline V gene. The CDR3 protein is CASSQNPRTGGLSGYTF. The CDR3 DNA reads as TGCGCCAGCAGCCAAAACCCCAGGACAGGGGGCCTCTCTGGCTACACCTTC.

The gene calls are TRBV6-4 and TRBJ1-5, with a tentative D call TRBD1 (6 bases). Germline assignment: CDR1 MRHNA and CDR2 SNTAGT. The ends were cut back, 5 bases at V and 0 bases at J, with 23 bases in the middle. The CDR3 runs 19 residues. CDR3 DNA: TGTGCCAGCAGTCCTCCGACCCGGACAGTTATTTATAGCAATCAGCCCCAGCATTTT. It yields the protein CASSPPTRTVIYSNQPQHF.

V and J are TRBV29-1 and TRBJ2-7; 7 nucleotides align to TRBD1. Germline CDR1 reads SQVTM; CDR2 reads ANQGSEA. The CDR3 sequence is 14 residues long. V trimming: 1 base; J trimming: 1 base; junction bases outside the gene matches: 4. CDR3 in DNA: TGCAGCGTTGAAGTCCGGGACAGATCCTACGAGCAGTACTTC. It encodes CSVEVRDRSYEQYF.

CDR3 coding DNA: TGTGCCAGCAGCACATCCCAGGGCAGGGGGGCGTTGAACACTGAAGCTTTCTTT. It codes for CASSTSQGRGALNTEAFF. The rearrangement links TRBV7-9 to TRBJ1-1, with 7 bases matching TRBD1. Per the germline V gene, CDR1 is SEHNR and CDR2 is FQNEAQ (reference sequence). The CDR3 covers 18 residues. V shed 5 bases, J shed 0 bases, and the junction held 15 bases outside the gene matches. The full variable domain, its missing parts supplied by reference TRBV7-9 and TRBJ1-1, is DTGVSQNPRHKITKRGQNVTFRCDPISEHNRLYWYRQTLGQGPEFLTYFQNEAQLEKSRLLSDRFSAERPKGSFSTLEIQRTEQGDSAMYLCASSTSQGRGALNTEAFFGQGTRLTVV.

In nucleotides, the CDR3 is TGTGCCAGCATCGACAGTACCGGTATGAACACTGAAGCTTTCTTT. Its translation: CASIDSTGMNTEAFF. The chain recombines TRBV2 with TRBJ1-1, with a possible D match to TRBD1 (5 bases). The length of the CDR3 is 15 residues. Germline V gene lookup returns CDR1 SNHLY and CDR2 FYNNEI. Deletions cut 7 bases from V and 0 bases from J, with 15 bases between.

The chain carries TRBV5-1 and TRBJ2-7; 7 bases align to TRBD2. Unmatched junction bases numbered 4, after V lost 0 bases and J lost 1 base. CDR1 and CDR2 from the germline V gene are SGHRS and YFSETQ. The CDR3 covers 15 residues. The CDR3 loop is CASSLEASGSYEQYF. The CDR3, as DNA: TGCGCCAGCAGCTTGGAGGCTAGCGGATCCTACGAGCAGTACTTC.

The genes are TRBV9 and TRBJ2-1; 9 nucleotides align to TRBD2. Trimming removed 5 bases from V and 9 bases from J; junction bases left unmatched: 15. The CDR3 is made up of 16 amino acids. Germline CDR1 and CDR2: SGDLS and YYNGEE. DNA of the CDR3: TGTGCCAGCAGGACCGGGGCTAGCGGGGTCGTCGGTGAGCAGTTCTTC. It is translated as CASRTGASGVVGEQFF.

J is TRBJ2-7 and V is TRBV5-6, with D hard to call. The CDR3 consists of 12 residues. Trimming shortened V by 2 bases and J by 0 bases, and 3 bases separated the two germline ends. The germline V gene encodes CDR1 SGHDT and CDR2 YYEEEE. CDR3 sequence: CASSFNSYEQYF. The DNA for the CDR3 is TGTGCCAGCAGCTTTAACTCCTACGAGCAGTACTTC.